Reported below is one T cell receptor (beta chain). The sample comes from a study of blood T cell repertoires in COVID-19. At the level of the study: Both acute and convalescent COVID-19 samples were obtained from the United States, Italy and Spain.

The J segment lost 9 bases and the V segment lost 5 bases, leaving 6 bases of the junction unmatched. This CDR3 contains 12 residues. Germline CDR1 SGHTA, CDR2 FQGTGA. The data were produced by immunoSEQ multiplex PCR, yet TCRdb's version contains in-frame clones alone and is incomplete. Altogether about 220,000 clones are present, 88% being singletons, with the ten largest covering around 15%. Sequenced material: PBMCs or T cells enriched from blood (not recorded which). This TCR was recovered from a woman aged 50 to 60 with acute COVID-19. V and J are TRBV7-3 and TRBJ1-1, with 7 bases identical to TRBD1. The CDR3: CASSIGTDQAFF. CDR3 DNA sequence: TGTGCCAGCAGCATCGGGACAGATCAAGCTTTCTTT.